A single TCR beta chain is shown here with its context. Its ends do not fully match the called genes, so a read error is possible. Other DNA sequences in this sample translate to the same CDR3. From the PCR reads, TCRdb re-called clones with MiXCR. The sample has about 40,000 clones; 18% are singletons. There were no patients who had received any treatment before thyroid surgery. These data belong to a study of metastatic and nonmetastatic thyroid tumors. CDR3 length: 14 amino acids. Germline CDR1 and CDR2: DFQATT and SNEGSKA (reference sequence). The sequencing input was tumor tissue. This TCR came from a female donor with papillary thyroid cancer or a benign thyroid nodule (not recorded which). Some clones in this sample may be carry-over from other donors' samples. The chain combines TRBV20-1 with TRBJ1-1; D is unresolved. The CDR3 here is CSASLPQENTEAFF. CDR3 nucleotide sequence: TGCAGTGCTAGCCTACCCCAGGAAAACACTGAGGCTTTCTTT.